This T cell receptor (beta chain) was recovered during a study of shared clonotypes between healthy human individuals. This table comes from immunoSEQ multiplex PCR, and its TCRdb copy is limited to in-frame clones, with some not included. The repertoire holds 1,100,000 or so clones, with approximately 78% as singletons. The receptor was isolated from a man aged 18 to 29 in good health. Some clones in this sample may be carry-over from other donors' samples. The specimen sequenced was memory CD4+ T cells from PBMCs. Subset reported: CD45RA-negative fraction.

The CDR3 region has the DNA TGCGCCAGCAGCCAGCAGGGACTGTTCAATCAGCCCCAGCATTTT. This gives the protein CASSQQGLFNQPQHF. The rearrangement links TRBV4-1 to TRBJ1-5; tentative D call: TRBD1 (5 bases). CDR1 and CDR2 from the germline V gene are MGHRA and YSYEKL. The CDR3 has 15 residues. The V end lost 3 bases, the J end lost 3 bases, and 12 bases lay between the germline ends.